What follows are 2 T cell receptor beta chains derived from one specimen sequenced in a study of T cells expressing NK-cell markers. After re-calling the 5' RACE reads, TCRdb lists one entry per CDR3 protein, DNA absent. This sample's table reports about 380,000 distinct CDR3 sequences. The sample was blood T cells: a sorted CD56 or NKG2C T cell subset, CD4+ or CD8+ T cells, or bulk PBMC T cells (not recorded which). These receptors were taken from a man aged 18 to 69 in good health.

The V call is TRBV5-1, the J call TRBJ1-2. CDR1 is SGHRS, CDR2 YFSETQ, per germline. This CDR3 is built from 14 residues. The CDR3 sequence: CASSLGPGFYGYTF.

The rearrangement links TRBV9 to TRBJ2-3; TCRdb returns TRBD2, unconfirmable since there is no DNA. Germline CDR1 is SGDLS and CDR2 is YYNGEE. This CDR3 has 14 amino acids. CDR3 sequence: CASSGRSLFDTQYF.